The 14 T cell receptor beta chains below come from one sample, sequenced in a study of cytomegalovirus exposure and HLA in healthy donors. PCR primers comprised 60 Vbeta and 13 Jbeta primers. Data came from immunoSEQ multiplex PCR; TCRdb stores just in-frame clones and leaves some out. The sample carries 200,000 to 250,000 clones, approximately 88% recorded once. The sequenced material came from PBMCs. These TCRs come from a boy between 2 and 10 years old in good health and CMV-seronegative.

J is TRBJ1-1 and V is TRBV6-1; no firm D call. Germline CDR1 reads MNHNS; CDR2 reads SASEGT. With 6 bases removed from V and 0 bases from J, the gap between germline ends came to 8 bases. The CDR3 is 13 amino acids. CDR3 protein: CASRELVNTEAFF. CDR3 in DNA: TGTGCCAGCAGAGAACTAGTGAACACTGAAGCTTTCTTT.

The V call is TRBV29-1, the J call TRBJ2-1; tentative D call: TRBD2 (5 bases). The CDR3 length is 15 residues. Trimming shortened V by 4 bases and J by 3 bases, and 16 bases separated the two germline ends. Germline values: CDR1 SQVTM, CDR2 ANQGSEA. CDR3 DNA: TGCAGCGTTGCCTCGGGCGGGCGAATCTACAATGAGCAGTTCTTC. Protein sequence: CSVASGGRIYNEQFF.

The chain combines TRBV14 with TRBJ2-7; 8 positions match TRBD1. Germline V CDR1 and CDR2: SGHDN, FVKESK. With V trimmed by 1 base and J by 1 base, 6 bases remained unmatched. CDR3 length: 16 residues. The DNA of the CDR3 is TGTGCCAGCAGCCAAGCCTACCGGGACAGGTCCTACGAGCAGTACTTC. Its protein is CASSQAYRDRSYEQYF.

CDR3 sequence: CASSPQGRPSSYEQYF. The CDR3 coding sequence is TGTGCCAGCAGCCCCCAGGGGCGCCCGAGCTCCTACGAGCAGTACTTC. The chain has TRBV9 and TRBJ2-7; D may be TRBD1 (6 bases). Trimming pared 4 bases from V and 0 bases from J, leaving 17 bases between. CDR3 size: 16 residues. Germline CDR1 SGDLS, CDR2 YYNGEE.

This sequence joins TRBV5-1 and TRBJ2-1; 7 nucleotides align to TRBD2. With 4 bases clipped from V and 0 bases from J, the junction kept 7 bases outside the gene matches. The CDR3 runs 16 residues. Germline lookup yields CDR1 SGHRS and CDR2 YFSETQ. Here the CDR3 reads CASSLSGSSSYNEQFF. In nucleotides, the CDR3 is TGCGCCAGCAGCCTTAGCGGGTCTAGCTCCTACAATGAGCAGTTCTTC.

The chain links TRBV27 to TRBJ2-5, with TRBD2 as a possible D gene (5 bases). The J call is uncertain, as TRBJ2-7 better fits the DNA end. The CDR3 runs to 14 residues. Germline CDR1 and CDR2: MNHEY and SMNVEV (reference sequence). The CDR3 nucleotides are TGTGCCAGCAGTTTAGCAACTAGAGGCTACGAGCAGTACTTC. Amino acids: CASSLATRGYEQYF.

The V and J genes are TRBV9 and TRBJ2-4; 7 bases line up with TRBD2. The ends lost 4 bases at V and 8 bases at J; junction bases unmatched: 12. The CDR3 has 15 residues. Germline assignment: CDR1 SGDLS and CDR2 YYNGEE. The CDR3 region is CASSPQTGGLDIQYF. CDR3 bases: TGTGCCAGCAGCCCTCAGACGGGGGGTTTAGACATTCAGTACTTC.

The rearrangement links TRBV6-6 to TRBJ1-1; D remains ambiguous. Germline CDR1 reads MNHNY; CDR2 reads SVGAGI (reference sequence). With 0 bases removed from V and 2 bases from J, the gap between germline ends came to 10 bases. The CDR3 runs to 15 residues. The DNA of the CDR3 is TGTGCCAGCAGTTACTCAATCCGGGTTAACACTGAAGCTTTCTTT. Translation gives CASSYSIRVNTEAFF.

The rearrangement joins TRBV6-1 to TRBJ1-1, with a tentative D call TRBD1 (5 bases). Trimming stripped 3 bases from V and 1 base from J, with 9 bases between. This CDR3 is 14 amino acids long. Germline V gene sequence: CDR1 MNHNS, CDR2 SASEGT. CDR3 in amino acids: CASSDAGGNTEAFF. In nucleotides, the CDR3 is TGTGCCAGCAGTGATGCGGGGGGGAACACTGAAGCTTTCTTT.

This clone has more than one count but fewer than ten. The V gene is TRBV6-5, the J gene TRBJ2-7, with D hard to call. The CDR3 sequence is 13 residues long. Trimming pared 0 bases from V and 4 bases from J, leaving 7 bases between. Germline V CDR1 and CDR2: MNHEY, SVGAGI. This CDR3 is CASSYSYQYEQYF. The CDR3, as DNA: TGTGCCAGCAGTTACTCTTACCAGTACGAGCAGTACTTC.

DNA of the CDR3: TGTGCCAGTAGCTCGCGGCCCCCGGGGGAGCAGTACTTC. Translated, it gives CASSSRPPGEQYF. V and J are TRBV19 and TRBJ2-7; a weak D match, TRBD2 (5 bases). The CDR3 is 13 residues long. V was shortened by 6 bases and J by 7 bases, with 16 bases between the two germline ends. Germline-derived CDR1 and CDR2 are LNHDA and SQIVND (reference sequence).

This chain links TRBV6-5 with TRBJ2-7; 8 nucleotides line up with TRBD2. V lost 8 bases and J lost 6; bases outside the gene matches: 9. This CDR3 has 13 residues. Germline values: CDR1 MNHEY, CDR2 SVGAGI. The CDR3, as DNA: TGTGCCAGCGGCGGGGGGCCCCGCCTCGAGCAGTACTTC. It codes for CASGGGPRLEQYF.

This clone was recorded a few times. This sequence joins TRBV2 and TRBJ1-1; 7 nucleotides agree with TRBD1. V was pared by 5 bases and J by 3 bases, with 9 bases of the junction left unmatched. The CDR3 covers 15 residues. In germline, CDR1 is SNHLY, CDR2 FYNNEI. CDR3 loop: CASSPEPQGYTEAFF. The CDR3 bases are TGTGCCAGCAGTCCCGAACCACAGGGGTACACTGAAGCTTTCTTT.

V and J are TRBV6-4 and TRBJ1-6; D gene uncertain. V was shortened by 3 bases and J by 8 bases, with 11 bases between the two germline ends. This CDR3 contains 14 residues. Germline loops: CDR1 MRHNA, CDR2 SNTAGT. CDR3 nucleotide sequence: TGTGCCAGCAGTGAGTCTTTGGGAGATTCACCCCTCCACTTT. It specifies CASSESLGDSPLHF.